This TCR beta chain was sequenced for a study of preoperative IRX-2 immunotherapy in early breast cancer (dated by TCRdb to the late 2010s). In light of the paper, this sample's treatment or condition label describes: preoperative locoregional IRX-2 cytokine immunotherapy. The samples were obtained from a phase Ib study that tested preoperative, locoregional IRX-2 cytokine immunotherapy designed to prime immune responses. The donors were early-stage breast cancer patients who were given IRX-2 prior to surgery. To note about this clone: Which antigen it targets is not known. No clone much larger than this one lies a single base away; base qualities are absent.

Libraries were made using the immunoSEQ multiplex PCR assay. This immuneACCESS table, as held by TCRdb, lists in-frame sequences with V and J called but not all clones. Of the missing ones, under half trace to an unresolved V gene in checked studies; the others have no known cause. This sample lists about 62,000 clones; approximately 94% were detected once. Roughly 1.7% of the sample goes to the ten largest clones. The sample was collected from a patient treated with IRX-2 immunotherapy. The receptor comes from a human donor with breast cancer.

The CDR3 amino acid sequence is: CASNLEGAGYGYTF. The sequenced DNA is TGCGCCAGCAACCTTGAGGGGGCGGGCTATGGCTACACCTTC. The rearrangement combines TRBV4-3 with TRBJ1-2, with TRBD1 matching 7 junction bases. Trimming takes 7 bases off V and 4 bases off J; junction bases not matched to a gene: 9. CDR3 length: 14 amino acids, cysteine to phenylalanine. Only the CDR3 part of the read is kept: 42 bases, read in frame from the first base. For CDR1 and CDR2, the germline V gene lists LGHNA and YSLEER.